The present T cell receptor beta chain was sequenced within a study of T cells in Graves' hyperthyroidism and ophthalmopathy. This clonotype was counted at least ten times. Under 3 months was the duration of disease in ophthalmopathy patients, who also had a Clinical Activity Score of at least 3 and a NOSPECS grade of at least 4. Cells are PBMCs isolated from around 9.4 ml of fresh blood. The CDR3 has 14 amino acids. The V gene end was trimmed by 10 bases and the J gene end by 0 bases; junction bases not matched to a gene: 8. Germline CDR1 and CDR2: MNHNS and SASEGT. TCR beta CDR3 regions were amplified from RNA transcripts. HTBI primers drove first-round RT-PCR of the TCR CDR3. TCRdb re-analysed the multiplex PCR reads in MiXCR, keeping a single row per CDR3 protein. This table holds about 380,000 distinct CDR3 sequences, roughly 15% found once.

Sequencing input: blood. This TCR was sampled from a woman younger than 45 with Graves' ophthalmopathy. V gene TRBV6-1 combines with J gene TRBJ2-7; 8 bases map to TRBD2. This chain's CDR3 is CATASGGPSYEQYF. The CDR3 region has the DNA TGTGCCACAGCCTCGGGGGGGCCCTCCTACGAGCAGTACTTC.